A single sample is the source of the 25 T cell receptor beta chains below, sequenced in a study of spatial heterogeneity in lung cancer. No antigen has been identified for these receptors. Broader study findings: The study found that expanded intratumoral alpha and beta TCR counts tracked tumor mutation counts.

Time point meaning: sample taken at primary tumor resection. TCRdb redid the calling of the 5' RACE reads with MiXCR, one entry per CDR3 protein. The data hold some 2,800 distinct CDR3 sequences, with approximately 7% observed a single time. The specimen comprised lung tumor tissue, sampled at surgery. Source of these receptors: a female donor with early-stage non-small cell lung cancer.

This clonotype appeared a few times. This chain uses TRBV7-2 with TRBJ2-4; no firm D call. Germline CDR1 and CDR2: SGHTA and FQGNSA. The CDR3 has 14 residues. Trimming took 5 bases from V and 5 from J, leaving 13 bases between them. DNA of the CDR3: TGTGCCAGCAGCCTCGACCACGGGCAAAACATTCAGTACTTC. Translating gives CASSLDHGQNIQYF.

This chain joins TRBV6-2 or TRBV6-3 and TRBJ2-7, with 11 bases fitting TRBD2. Germline-derived CDR1 and CDR2 are MNHEY and SVGEGT. The CDR3 runs 15 residues. Germline trimming cut 5 bases from V and 0 bases from J; bases unmatched to any gene: 3. In nucleotides, the CDR3 is TGTGCCAGCAGTGAGGGACTAGCGGACTCCTACGAGCAGTACTTC. As protein: CASSEGLADSYEQYF.

This clonotype rates as medium-sized. The rearrangement links TRBV5-1 to TRBJ2-2; no clear D gene. V was pared by 1 base and J by 0 bases, with 16 bases between. This CDR3 spans 18 amino acids. CDR1 SGHRS and CDR2 YFSETQ come from the germline V gene. The CDR3 sequence is CASSLRSTADSNTGELFF. Here the CDR3 DNA reads TGCGCCAGCAGCTTGAGGTCTACAGCAGACTCGAACACCGGGGAGCTGTTTTTT.

This clonotype is classed as medium-sized. CDR3 bases: TGTGCCAGCAGCTTAGTTGGGGGGATGAAAAACATTCAGTACTTC. This encodes CASSLVGGMKNIQYF. This rearrangement joins TRBV7-2 to TRBJ2-4; D might be TRBD2 (6 bases). Deletions cut 1 base from V and 4 bases from J, with 11 bases between. Germline V lookup: CDR1 SGHTA, CDR2 FQGNSA. This CDR3 spans 15 amino acids. Variable domain in full (rest from reference TRBV7-2 and TRBJ2-4): GAGVSQSPSNKVTEKGKDVELRCDPISGHTALYWYRQSLGQGLEFLIYFQGNSAPDKSGLPSDRFSAERTGGSVSTLTIQRTQQEDSAVYLCASSLVGGMKNIQYFGAGTRLSVL.

This clonotype is classed as medium-sized (0.01 to 0.1%). The CDR3 sequence: CASGALSYEQYF. The CDR3 DNA reads TGTGCCAGCGGGGCCCTCTCCTACGAGCAGTACTTC. The chain combines TRBV2 with TRBJ2-7, with a possible D match to TRBD1 (5 bases). Germline assignment: CDR1 SNHLY and CDR2 FYNNEI. This CDR3 comprises 12 residues. V shed 8 bases and J shed 0 bases, with 8 bases lying between them.

This clonotype ranks as medium-sized (0.01 to 0.1%). CDR3 bases: TGTGCCAGCAGCACGAACACCGGGGAGCTGTTTTTT. This gives the protein CASSTNTGELFF. The rearrangement uses TRBV3-1 and TRBJ2-2; D gene uncertain. V was shortened by 5 bases and J by 0 bases, with 1 base between the two germline ends. This CDR3 comprises 12 residues. From germline, CDR1 is LGHDT and CDR2 YNNKEL (reference sequence).

V and J are TRBV27 and TRBJ2-7; a weak D match, TRBD1 (5 bases). The germline V gene has CDR1 MNHEY and CDR2 SMNVEV (reference sequence). V was shortened by 0 bases and J by 0 bases, with 6 bases between the two germline ends. The CDR3 consists of 14 residues. The CDR3: CASSLSTASYEQYF. As DNA, the CDR3 is TGTGCCAGCAGTTTATCGACAGCCTCCTACGAGCAGTACTTC.

The genes are TRBV10-3 and TRBJ2-7; the D gene could be TRBD1 or TRBD2 (6 bases each). V was pared by 2 bases and J by 2 bases, with 13 bases between. Germline CDR1 reads ENHRY; CDR2 reads SYGVKD. This CDR3 spans 15 amino acids. The CDR3 reads CAISEGSGAPYEQYF. The CDR3 coding sequence is TGTGCCATCAGTGAGGGCTCGGGGGCACCCTACGAGCAGTACTTC.

In its sample, this clonotype is medium-sized. The V and J genes are TRBV19 and TRBJ1-4; D is ambiguous. Trimming removed 6 bases from V and 5 bases from J, with 4 bases in between. Germline CDR1 is LNHDA and CDR2 is SQIVND (reference sequence). This CDR3 contains 11 residues. Here the CDR3 DNA reads TGTGCCAGTAGCCACAATGAAAAACTGTTTTTT. It is translated as CASSHNEKLFF.

This clonotype has at least ten counts. The V gene is TRBV29-1, the J gene TRBJ2-1; the D is unclear. Germline-derived CDR1 and CDR2 are SQVTM and ANQGSEA. The CDR3 is 14 amino acids. Trimming left V 0 bases short and J 6 bases short, with 12 bases between. In DNA form, the CDR3 reads TGCAGCGTTGAAGATCCCAGACATCTCAATGAGCAGTTCTTC. It codes for CSVEDPRHLNEQFF.

This clonotype is labeled as medium-sized. The chain's CDR3 is CASSLEAYGYTF. The CDR3 DNA reads TGTGCCAGCAGCTTAGAAGCTTATGGCTACACCTTC. V is TRBV7-2 and J is TRBJ1-2, with D unclear. V lost 1 base, J lost 5 bases, and 5 bases lay in between. CDR3 length: 12 amino acids. From germline, CDR1 is SGHTA and CDR2 FQGNSA.

This clonotype is labeled medium-sized. The V call is TRBV24-1, the J call TRBJ1-2; no reliable D call. V was cut by 6 bases and J by 9 bases, with 16 bases left in between. The CDR3 totals 13 residues. The germline V gene has CDR1 KGHDR and CDR2 SFDVKD. The CDR3 nucleotides are TGTGCCACCAGTACTGCTTCTTGGGGTAGCTACACCTTC. This sequence encodes CATSTASWGSYTF.

Only a few counts were recorded for this clonotype. A much larger clonotype is one base distant, so this may be a read error. This chain links TRBV11-2 with TRBJ2-5; 12 nucleotides match TRBD1. Per germline, CDR1 SGHAT and CDR2 FQNNGV. The CDR3 covers 17 residues. The CDR3 here is CVSSLDGDRGPQETQYF. For the CDR3, the DNA is TGTGTCAGCAGCTTAGACGGGGACAGGGGGCCCCAAGAGACCCAGTACTTC.

In this sample, this clonotype is medium-sized. V and J are TRBV7-3 and TRBJ2-1; no clear D gene. The CDR3 extends over 15 amino acids. Per germline, CDR1 SGHTA and CDR2 FQGTGA. V was cut by 3 bases and J by 1 base, with 10 bases left in between. CDR3 protein: CASSLVASSYNEQFF. The CDR3 DNA reads TGTGCCAGCAGCTTGGTGGCTAGTTCCTACAATGAGCAGTTCTTC.

Many counts were recorded for this clonotype. The V and J genes are TRBV7-2 and TRBJ1-2, with TRBD1 matching over 10 bases. Germline lookup yields CDR1 SGHTA and CDR2 FQGNSA. V lost 5 bases, J lost 8 bases, and 5 bases stayed unmatched. CDR3 size: 13 residues. The CDR3, as DNA: TGTGCCAGCAGCCCTGGACAGGGGGTAGGCTACACCTTC. Amino acids: CASSPGQGVGYTF. The full variable domain, rest sourced from reference TRBV7-2 and TRBJ1-2, is GAGVSQSPSNKVTEKGKDVELRCDPISGHTALYWYRQSLGQGLEFLIYFQGNSAPDKSGLPSDRFSAERTGGSVSTLTIQRTQQEDSAVYLCASSPGQGVGYTFGSGTRLTVV.

The V call is TRBV27, the J call TRBJ1-2; 9 bases align to TRBD1. From germline, CDR1 is MNHEY and CDR2 SMNVEV (reference sequence). V was clipped by 3 bases and J by 4 bases; unmatched bases: 6. This CDR3 contains 15 residues. DNA of the CDR3: TGTGCCAGCAGTTTTTTGGGACAGGGAAGCTATGGCTACACCTTC. It is translated as CASSFLGQGSYGYTF.

This clonotype was found many times. The genes are TRBV27 and TRBJ2-3; a weak D match, TRBD1 (6 bases). Trimming shortened V by 2 bases and J by 3 bases, and 9 bases separated the two germline ends. The CDR3 runs to 14 residues. The germline CDR1 and CDR2 sequences are MNHEY and SMNVEV (reference sequence). CDR3 sequence: CASSLMTGTDTQYF. The CDR3 DNA reads TGTGCCAGCAGTTTAATGACAGGAACAGATACGCAGTATTTT.

This clonotype was counted many times. The J gene is TRBJ2-2, the V gene TRBV28, with 8 nucleotides matching TRBD1. This CDR3 spans 16 amino acids. Trimming took 3 bases from V and 1 from J; bases not matched to a gene: 4. The V gene's germline CDR1 is MDHEN and CDR2 SYDVKM. The CDR3 spells CASSLTGAENTGELFF. The CDR3 DNA follows: TGTGCCAGCAGTTTGACAGGGGCGGAGAACACCGGGGAGCTGTTTTTT.

In its sample, this clonotype was seen once. V gene TRBV6-1 combines with J gene TRBJ1-1, with D uncertain. Per germline, CDR1 MNHNS and CDR2 SASEGT. The CDR3 is made up of 14 amino acids. Trimming removed 7 bases at V and 0 bases at J, with 12 bases between. CDR3 protein: CASKVGQMNTEAFF. The CDR3 bases are TGTGCCAGCAAAGTAGGGCAGATGAACACTGAAGCTTTCTTT.

This clonotype is medium-sized. The chain couples TRBV11-2 to TRBJ1-2, with 11 bases fitting TRBD1. Per the germline V gene, CDR1 is SGHAT and CDR2 is FQNNGV. Unmatched junction bases numbered 2, after V lost 1 base and J lost 4 bases. The CDR3 spans 15 residues. DNA of the CDR3: TGTGCCAGCAGCTTAGGGACAGGGGGCAGCTATGGCTACACCTTC. This translates into CASSLGTGGSYGYTF.

This clonotype was seen repeatedly, ten times or more. The genes are TRBV29-1 and TRBJ2-3; maybe TRBD1 (5 bases). Between the trimmed V and J ends, which lost 7 bases and 1 base, there was a span of 9 bases. The CDR3 totals 12 residues. Per the germline V gene, CDR1 is SQVTM and CDR2 is ANQGSEA. The chain's CDR3 is CSGGGGTDTQYF. CDR3 sequence (DNA): TGCAGCGGGGGCGGAGGCACAGATACGCAGTATTTT.

By sample share, this clonotype is medium-sized (0.01 to 0.1%). The chain carries TRBV5-4 and TRBJ1-1; 7 bases line up with TRBD1. The CDR3 has 14 residues. CDR1 is SGHNT, CDR2 YYREEE, per germline (reference sequence). Losses at the gene ends were 4 bases for V and 4 bases for J; bases not matched to a gene: 7. Here the CDR3 reads CASSVFGTATEAFF. For the CDR3, the DNA is TGTGCCAGCAGCGTGTTCGGGACAGCCACTGAAGCTTTCTTT.

In its sample, this clonotype was seen a few times. The chain carries TRBV6-5 and TRBJ1-2, with D unclear. Germline lookup yields CDR1 MNHEY and CDR2 SVGAGI. V was cut by 8 bases and J by 4 bases, with 8 bases left in between. The CDR3 has 11 amino acids. In DNA, the CDR3 is TGTGCCAGCGGAATGACCTATGGCTACACCTTC. It yields the protein CASGMTYGYTF.

By share, this clonotype ranks as medium-sized. The CDR3 reads CASTGGAKQYF. The DNA for the CDR3 is TGTGCCAGCACGGGAGGGGCCAAGCAGTATTTT. The gene calls are TRBV25-1 and TRBJ2-3, with 8 positions matching TRBD2. This CDR3 has 11 amino acids. The germline gives CDR1 MGHDK, CDR2 SYGVNS. J gave up 11 bases and V 7 bases, and 5 bases lay outside the gene matches.

This clonotype is medium-sized in the sample. The CDR3 DNA follows: TGCGCCACCGAAGCGGGGGCTCCCTTGGATACGCAGTATTTT. It specifies CATEAGAPLDTQYF. The chain couples TRBV10-2 to TRBJ2-3, with 8 bases matching TRBD2. There are 14 residues in the CDR3. From germline, CDR1 is WSHSY and CDR2 SAAADI. The junction had 12 bases not matched to a gene; V was cut back by 10 bases and J by 6 bases.